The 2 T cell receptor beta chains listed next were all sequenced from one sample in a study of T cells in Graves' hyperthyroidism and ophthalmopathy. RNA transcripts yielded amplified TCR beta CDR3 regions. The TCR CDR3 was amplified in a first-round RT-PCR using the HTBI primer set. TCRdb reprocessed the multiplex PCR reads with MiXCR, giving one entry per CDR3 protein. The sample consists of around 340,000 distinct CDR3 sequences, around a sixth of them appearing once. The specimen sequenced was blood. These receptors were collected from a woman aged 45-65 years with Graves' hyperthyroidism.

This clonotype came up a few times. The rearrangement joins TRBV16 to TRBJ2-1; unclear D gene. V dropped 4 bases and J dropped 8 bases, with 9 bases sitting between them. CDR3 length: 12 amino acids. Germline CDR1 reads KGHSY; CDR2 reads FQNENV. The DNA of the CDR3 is TGTGCCAGCAGCCCCGTGATCGATGAGCAGTTCTTC. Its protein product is CASSPVIDEQFF.

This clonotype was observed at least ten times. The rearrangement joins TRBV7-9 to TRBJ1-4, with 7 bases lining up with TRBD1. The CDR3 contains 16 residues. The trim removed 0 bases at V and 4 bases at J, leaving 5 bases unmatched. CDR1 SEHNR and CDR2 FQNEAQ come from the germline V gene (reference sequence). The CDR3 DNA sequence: TGTGCCAGCAGCTTAGCCGGGACAGCAGATAATGAAAAACTGTTTTTT. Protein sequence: CASSLAGTADNEKLFF.